These 14 T cell receptor beta chains share one sample of origin, sequenced in a study of cytomegalovirus exposure and HLA in healthy donors. The PCR used 60 Vbeta and 13 Jbeta primers. Assay used: immunoSEQ multiplex PCR; TCRdb lists only in-frame clones, some missing. Among tens of thousands of clones listed, about 70% were seen once. Sample: PBMCs. These receptors all come from a woman aged 45-59 years in good health and CMV-seropositive.

This chain uses TRBV11-3 with TRBJ2-3; 9 positions agree with TRBD2. V shed 5 bases, J shed 2 bases, and the junction held 8 bases outside the gene matches. The CDR3 extends over 16 amino acids. Germline V CDR1 and CDR2: SGHNT, YENEEA. The CDR3 reads CASSPSGGRVTDTQYF. The CDR3 DNA sequence: TGTGCCAGCAGCCCTTCGGGCGGGAGGGTCACAGATACGCAGTATTTT.

This clone occurred a few times. The chain uses TRBV30 and TRBJ1-2; a weak D match, TRBD1 (6 bases). The V end lost 3 bases, the J end lost 7 bases, and 18 bases lay between the germline ends. The length of the CDR3 is 14 residues. Germline V CDR1 and CDR2: GTSNPN, SVGIG (reference sequence). This CDR3 is CAWRHGRGPAGYTF. DNA of the CDR3: TGTGCCTGGAGACATGGCAGGGGCCCCGCTGGCTACACCTTC.

The J gene is TRBJ1-3, the V gene TRBV2, with D tentatively TRBD1 (5 bases). The CDR3 covers 15 residues. Germline lookup yields CDR1 SNHLY and CDR2 FYNNEI. Trimming pared 3 bases from V and 4 bases from J, leaving 13 bases between. This CDR3 reads CASSDDSYRGNTIYF. The CDR3 coding sequence is TGTGCCAGCAGTGACGACAGTTATAGGGGAAACACCATATATTTT. The whole variable domain, remainder taken from reference TRBV2 and TRBJ1-3, is EPEVTQTPSHQVTQMGQEVILRCVPISNHLYFYWYRQILGQKVEFLVSFYNNEISEKSEIFDDQFSVERPDGSNFTLKIRSTKLEDSAMYFCASSDDSYRGNTIYFGEGSWLTVV.

The CDR3 DNA is TGTGCCAGCAGCCGCCAGTGGGATACGCAGTATTTT. Protein product: CASSRQWDTQYF. This chain connects TRBV6-1 to TRBJ2-3; D is ambiguous. V gave up 6 bases and J gave up 6 bases, with 10 bases separating them. This CDR3 has 12 amino acids. Per germline, CDR1 MNHNS and CDR2 SASEGT.

The chain carries TRBV28 and TRBJ2-2; 8 bases are a match to TRBD1. V was clipped by 6 bases and J by 6 bases; unmatched bases: 9. The germline CDR1 and CDR2 sequences are MDHEN and SYDVKM. The CDR3 contains 15 residues. The CDR3 region is CASRVGQGLAGELFF. CDR3 sequence (DNA): TGTGCCAGCAGGGTAGGACAGGGTTTGGCCGGGGAGCTGTTTTTT.

The chain employs TRBV5-4 and TRBJ1-2, with 8 bases lining up with TRBD1. Germline V gene lookup returns CDR1 SGHNT and CDR2 YYREEE (reference sequence). CDR3 length: 13 amino acids. With V trimmed by 6 bases and J by 2 bases, 3 bases remained unmatched. CDR3 protein: CASTRQGNYGYTF. The CDR3 region has the DNA TGTGCCAGCACCCGACAGGGGAACTATGGCTACACCTTC.

This sequence joins TRBV10-3 and TRBJ2-1; no clear D. The CDR3 spans 11 residues. Trimming stripped 5 bases from V and 7 bases from J, with 6 bases between. Germline V gives CDR1 ENHRY, CDR2 SYGVKD. CDR3 nucleotide sequence: TGTGCCATCAGTTCCCAGAATGAGCAGTTCTTC. Its translation: CAISSQNEQFF.

This sequence joins TRBV5-6 and TRBJ1-2; D is uncertain. The CDR3 is 13 residues long. The germline V gene has CDR1 SGHDT and CDR2 YYEEEE. V was clipped by 0 bases and J by 9 bases, with 12 bases between them. CDR3 sequence reads: CASSLGRVLSYTF. The CDR3 nucleotides read TGTGCCAGCAGCTTGGGACGGGTGTTGAGCTACACCTTC.

The chain carries TRBV9 and TRBJ1-2, with TRBD1 as a possible D gene (5 bases). The germline V gene has CDR1 SGDLS and CDR2 YYNGEE. The CDR3 is 14 amino acids. V was clipped by 4 bases and J by 1 base, with 11 bases between them. In DNA form, the CDR3 reads TGTGCCAGCAGCCACGACAGATTTAACTATGGCTACACCTTC. Translated: CASSHDRFNYGYTF.

In DNA, the CDR3 is TGTGCCAGCAGCCTACCAACAGGGTCCCAGGGCGAGCAGTACTTC. Encoded protein: CASSLPTGSQGEQYF. The chain links TRBV5-4 to TRBJ2-7; tentatively, D is TRBD1 (6 bases). The V end lost 4 bases, the J end lost 6 bases, and 20 bases lay between the germline ends. The CDR3 extends over 15 amino acids. The V gene's germline CDR1 is SGHNT and CDR2 YYREEE (reference sequence).

The rearrangement links TRBV5-6 to TRBJ2-5; tentative D call: TRBD2 (5 bases). The V end lost 2 bases, the J end lost 5 bases, and 10 bases lay between the germline ends. This CDR3 contains 13 residues. Germline V gene sequence: CDR1 SGHDT, CDR2 YYEEEE. CDR3 in amino acids: CASSFLGVETQYF. The CDR3 DNA sequence: TGTGCCAGCAGCTTTTTGGGAGTTGAGACCCAGTACTTC.

This chain links TRBV5-6 with TRBJ2-3; 12 nucleotides align to TRBD2. With V trimmed by 4 bases and J by 6 bases, 9 bases remained unmatched. The CDR3 is 16 amino acids. CDR1 is SGHDT and CDR2 is YYEEEE in the germline V gene. DNA for the CDR3: TGTGCCAGCAGCAGGGGCCCTAGCGGGAGGGCCGATACGCAGTATTTT. Protein: CASSRGPSGRADTQYF.

J is TRBJ2-7 and V is TRBV6-1, with a possible D match to TRBD2 (5 bases). CDR3 length: 14 amino acids. The germline CDR1 and CDR2 sequences are MNHNS and SASEGT. The ends were cut back, 1 base at V and 3 bases at J, with 10 bases in the middle. In nucleotides, the CDR3 is TGTGCCAGCAGTGAAGGTCTCGGGGTCTACGAGCAGTACTTC. It specifies CASSEGLGVYEQYF.

Points on this clone: This sample also contains other DNA sequences that code for the same CDR3. The CDR3 bases are TGTGCCAGCAGCTTGGGGCTAGCGAGCGGGGAGCTGTTTTTT. Its translation: CASSLGLASGELFF. This sequence joins TRBV5-6 and TRBJ2-2; weak D call: TRBD2 (6 bases). Trimming removed 0 bases from V and 7 bases from J, with 10 bases in between. CDR1 and CDR2 (germline): SGHDT, YYEEEE. This CDR3 spans 14 amino acids.